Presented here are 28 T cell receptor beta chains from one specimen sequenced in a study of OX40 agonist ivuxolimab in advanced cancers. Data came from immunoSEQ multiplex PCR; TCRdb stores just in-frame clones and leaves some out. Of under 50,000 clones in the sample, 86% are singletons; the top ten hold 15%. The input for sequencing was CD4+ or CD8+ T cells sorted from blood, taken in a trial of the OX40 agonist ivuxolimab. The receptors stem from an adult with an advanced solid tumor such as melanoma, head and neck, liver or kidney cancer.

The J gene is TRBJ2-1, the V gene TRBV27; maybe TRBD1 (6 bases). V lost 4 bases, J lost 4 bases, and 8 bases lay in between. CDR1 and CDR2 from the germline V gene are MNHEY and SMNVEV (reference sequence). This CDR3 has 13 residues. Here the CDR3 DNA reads TGTGCCAGCAGTTACGGACAGTACAATGAGCAGTTCTTC. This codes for CASSYGQYNEQFF.

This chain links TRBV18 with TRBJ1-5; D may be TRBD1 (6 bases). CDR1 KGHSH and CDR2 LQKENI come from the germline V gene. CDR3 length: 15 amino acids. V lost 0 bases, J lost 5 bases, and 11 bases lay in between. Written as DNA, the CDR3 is TGTGCCAGCTCACCACCGGGGGGCACGGATCAGCCCCAGCATTTT. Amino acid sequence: CASSPPGGTDQPQHF.

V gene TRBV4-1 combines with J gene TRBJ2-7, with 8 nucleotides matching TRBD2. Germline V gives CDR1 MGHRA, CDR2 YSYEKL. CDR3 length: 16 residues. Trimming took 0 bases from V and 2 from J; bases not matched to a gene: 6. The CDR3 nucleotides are TGCGCCAGCAGCCAAGATCCTGGTAGCGGGACCTACGAGCAGTACTTC. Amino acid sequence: CASSQDPGSGTYEQYF.

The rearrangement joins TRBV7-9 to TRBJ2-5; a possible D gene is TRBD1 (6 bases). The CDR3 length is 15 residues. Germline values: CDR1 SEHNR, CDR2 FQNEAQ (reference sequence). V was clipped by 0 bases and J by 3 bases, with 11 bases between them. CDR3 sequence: CASSLAVGTKETQYF. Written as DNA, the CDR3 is TGTGCCAGCAGCTTAGCGGTCGGGACAAAAGAGACCCAGTACTTC.

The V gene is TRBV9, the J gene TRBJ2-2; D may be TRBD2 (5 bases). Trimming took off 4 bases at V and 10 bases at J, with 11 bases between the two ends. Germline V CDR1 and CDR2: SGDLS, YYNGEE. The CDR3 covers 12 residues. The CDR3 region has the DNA TGTGCCAGCAGCCAAGACGGGGTGGAGCTGTTTTTT. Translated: CASSQDGVELFF.

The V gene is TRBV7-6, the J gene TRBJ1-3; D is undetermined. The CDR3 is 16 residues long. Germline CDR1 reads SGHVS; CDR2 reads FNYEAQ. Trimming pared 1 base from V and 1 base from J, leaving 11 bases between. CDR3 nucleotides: TGTGCCAGCAGCTTAGATCTTGGCTCTTCTGGAAACACCATATATTTT. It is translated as CASSLDLGSSGNTIYF. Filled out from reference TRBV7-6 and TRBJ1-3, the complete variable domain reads GAGVSQSPRYKVTKRGQDVALRCDPISGHVSLYWYRQALGQGPEFLTYFNYEAQQDKSGLPNDRFSAERPEGSISTLTIQRTEQRDSAMYRCASSLDLGSSGNTIYFGEGSWLTVV.

The CDR3 here is CASSDDTEAFF. The DNA of the CDR3 is TGTGCCAGCAGCGATGACACTGAAGCTTTCTTT. The chain links TRBV6-1 to TRBJ1-1; D remains unclear. CDR1 and CDR2 (germline): MNHNS, SASEGT. With 6 bases removed from V and 3 bases from J, the gap between germline ends came to 5 bases. The CDR3 is 11 residues long.

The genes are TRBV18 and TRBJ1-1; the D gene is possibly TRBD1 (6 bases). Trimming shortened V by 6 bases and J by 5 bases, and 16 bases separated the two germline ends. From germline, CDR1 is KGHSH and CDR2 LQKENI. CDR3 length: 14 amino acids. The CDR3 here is CASSPTGTFTEAFF. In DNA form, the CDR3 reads TGTGCCAGCTCCCCCACAGGGACCTTTACTGAAGCTTTCTTT.

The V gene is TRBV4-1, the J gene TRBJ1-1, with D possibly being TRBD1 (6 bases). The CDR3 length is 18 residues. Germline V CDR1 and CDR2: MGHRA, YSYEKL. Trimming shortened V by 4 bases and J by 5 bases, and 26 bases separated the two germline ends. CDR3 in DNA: TGCGCCAGCAGCCCAGACCGATTAAGACAGGTTGGTGGGACTGAAGCTTTCTTT. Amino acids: CASSPDRLRQVGGTEAFF.

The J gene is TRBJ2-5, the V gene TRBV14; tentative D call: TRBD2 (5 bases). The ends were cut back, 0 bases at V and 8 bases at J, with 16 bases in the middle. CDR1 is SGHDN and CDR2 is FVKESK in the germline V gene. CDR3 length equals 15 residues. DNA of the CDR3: TGTGCCAGCAGCCAAGATCAAGGAGGATTTGGAACCCAGTACTTC. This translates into CASSQDQGGFGTQYF.

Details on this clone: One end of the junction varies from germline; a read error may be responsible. This chain's CDR3 is CASGDRVIYGYTF. CDR3 in DNA: TGTGCCAGCGGTGACAGGGTCATCTATGGCTACACCTTC. The chain carries TRBV6-1 and TRBJ1-2; 7 nucleotides match TRBD1. The CDR3 covers 13 residues. Germline V gene sequence: CDR1 MNHNS, CDR2 SASEGT.

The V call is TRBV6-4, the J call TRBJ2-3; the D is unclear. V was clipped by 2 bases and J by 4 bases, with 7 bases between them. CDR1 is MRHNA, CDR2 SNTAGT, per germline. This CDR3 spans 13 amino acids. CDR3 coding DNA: TGTGCCAGCAGTGACAACCCCCCAGATACGCAGTATTTT. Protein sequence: CASSDNPPDTQYF.

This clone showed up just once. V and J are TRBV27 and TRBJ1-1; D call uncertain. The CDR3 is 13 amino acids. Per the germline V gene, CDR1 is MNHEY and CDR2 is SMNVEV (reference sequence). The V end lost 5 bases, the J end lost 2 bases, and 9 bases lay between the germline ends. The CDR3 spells CASSPTKNTEAFF. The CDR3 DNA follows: TGTGCCAGCAGTCCAACGAAAAACACTGAAGCTTTCTTT.

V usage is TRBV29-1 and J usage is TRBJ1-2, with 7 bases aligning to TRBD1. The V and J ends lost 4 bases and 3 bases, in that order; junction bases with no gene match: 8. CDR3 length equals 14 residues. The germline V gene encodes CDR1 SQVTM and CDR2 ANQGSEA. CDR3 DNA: TGCAGCGTTGTGGGAGGACAGGTTGACTATGGCTACACCTTC. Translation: CSVVGGQVDYGYTF.

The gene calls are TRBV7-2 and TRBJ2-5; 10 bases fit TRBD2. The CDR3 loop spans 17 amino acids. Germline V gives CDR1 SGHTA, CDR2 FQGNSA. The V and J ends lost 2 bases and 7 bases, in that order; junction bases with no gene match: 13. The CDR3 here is CASSLTEIAGGRGTQYF. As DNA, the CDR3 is TGTGCCAGCAGCTTAACGGAAATAGCGGGGGGTAGAGGGACCCAGTACTTC.

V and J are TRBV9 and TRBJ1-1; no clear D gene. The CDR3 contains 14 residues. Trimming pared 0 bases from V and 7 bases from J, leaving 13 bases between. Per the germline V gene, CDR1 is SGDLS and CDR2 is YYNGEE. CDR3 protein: CASSVAGETDEAFF. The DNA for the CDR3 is TGTGCCAGCAGCGTAGCTGGAGAGACTGATGAAGCTTTCTTT.

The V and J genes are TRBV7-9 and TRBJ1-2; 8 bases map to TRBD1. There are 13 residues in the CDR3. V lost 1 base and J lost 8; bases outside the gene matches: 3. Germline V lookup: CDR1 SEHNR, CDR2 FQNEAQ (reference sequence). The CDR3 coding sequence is TGTGCCAGCAGCTTAGGCGGGACAGGCGGCTACACCTTC. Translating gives CASSLGGTGGYTF.

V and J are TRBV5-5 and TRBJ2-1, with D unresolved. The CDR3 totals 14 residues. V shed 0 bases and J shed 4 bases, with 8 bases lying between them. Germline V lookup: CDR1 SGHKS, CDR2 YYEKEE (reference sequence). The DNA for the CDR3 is TGTGCCAGCAGCTTGGGGTATGGGTACAATGAGCAGTTCTTC. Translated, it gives CASSLGYGYNEQFF.

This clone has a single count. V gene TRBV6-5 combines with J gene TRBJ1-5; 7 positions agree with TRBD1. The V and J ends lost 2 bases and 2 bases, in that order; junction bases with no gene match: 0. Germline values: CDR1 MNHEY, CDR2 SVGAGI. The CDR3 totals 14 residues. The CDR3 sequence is CASSYGQGNQPQHF. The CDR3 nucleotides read TGTGCCAGCAGTTACGGACAGGGCAATCAGCCCCAGCATTTT.

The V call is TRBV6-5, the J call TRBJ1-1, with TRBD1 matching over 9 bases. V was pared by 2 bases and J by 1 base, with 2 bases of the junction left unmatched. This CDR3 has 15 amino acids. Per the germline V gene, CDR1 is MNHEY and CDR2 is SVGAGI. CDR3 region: CASSYQQGANTEAFF. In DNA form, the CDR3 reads TGTGCCAGCAGTTACCAACAGGGGGCGAACACTGAAGCTTTCTTT.

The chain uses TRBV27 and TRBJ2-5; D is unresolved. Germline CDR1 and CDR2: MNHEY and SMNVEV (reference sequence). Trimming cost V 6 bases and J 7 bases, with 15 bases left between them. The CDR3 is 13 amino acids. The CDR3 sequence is CASSDHLGRTQYF. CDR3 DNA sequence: TGTGCCAGCAGCGACCACCTCGGCAGGACCCAGTACTTC.

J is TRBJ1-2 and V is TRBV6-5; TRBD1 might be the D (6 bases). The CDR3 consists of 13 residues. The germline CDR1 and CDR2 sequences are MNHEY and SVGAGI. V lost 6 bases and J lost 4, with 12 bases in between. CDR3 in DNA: TGTGCCAGCAGCCCGGGGGCTGGCTATGGCTACACCTTC. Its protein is CASSPGAGYGYTF.

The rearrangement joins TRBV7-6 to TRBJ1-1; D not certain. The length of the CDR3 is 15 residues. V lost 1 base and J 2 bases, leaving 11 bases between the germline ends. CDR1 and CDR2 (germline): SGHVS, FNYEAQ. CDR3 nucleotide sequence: TGTGCCAGCAGCTTAGAAAGCTGGCAAAACACTGAAGCTTTCTTT. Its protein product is CASSLESWQNTEAFF.

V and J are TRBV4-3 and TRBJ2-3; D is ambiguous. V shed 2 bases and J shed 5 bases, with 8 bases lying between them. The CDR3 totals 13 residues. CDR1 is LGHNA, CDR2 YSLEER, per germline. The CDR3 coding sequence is TGCGCCAGCAGCCAAAAGTGGGGAGATACGCAGTATTTT. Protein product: CASSQKWGDTQYF.

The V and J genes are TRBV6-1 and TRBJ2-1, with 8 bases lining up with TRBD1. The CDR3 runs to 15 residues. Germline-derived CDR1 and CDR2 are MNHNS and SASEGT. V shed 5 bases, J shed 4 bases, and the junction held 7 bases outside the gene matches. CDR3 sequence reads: CASSQRRDRYNEQFF. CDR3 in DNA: TGTGCCAGCAGTCAGAGGCGGGACAGGTACAATGAGCAGTTCTTC.

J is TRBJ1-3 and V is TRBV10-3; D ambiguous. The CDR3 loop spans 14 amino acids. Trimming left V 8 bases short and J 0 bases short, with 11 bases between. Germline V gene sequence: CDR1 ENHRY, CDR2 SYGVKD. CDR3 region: CAILEDNSGNTIYF. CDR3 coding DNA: TGTGCCATCCTGGAGGATAACTCTGGAAACACCATATATTTT.

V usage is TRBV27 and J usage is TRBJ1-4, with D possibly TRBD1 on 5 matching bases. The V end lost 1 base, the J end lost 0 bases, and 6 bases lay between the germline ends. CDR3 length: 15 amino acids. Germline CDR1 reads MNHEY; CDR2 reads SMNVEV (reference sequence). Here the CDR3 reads CASSLWGSTNEKLFF. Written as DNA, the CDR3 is TGTGCCAGCAGTTTATGGGGCTCAACTAATGAAAAACTGTTTTTT.

The CDR3 DNA sequence: TGTGCCAGCAGCCAAAGTTGGGGGGACACTGAAGCTTTCTTT. It yields the protein CASSQSWGDTEAFF. The chain carries TRBV9 and TRBJ1-1; TRBD1 is a possible D gene (5 bases). V was shortened by 4 bases and J by 3 bases, with 13 bases between the two germline ends. CDR3 length equals 14 residues. Germline CDR1 SGDLS, CDR2 YYNGEE.